These 25 T cell receptor beta chains came from one sample sequenced in a study of cytomegalovirus exposure and HLA in healthy donors. PCR employed 60 Vbeta and 13 Jbeta primers. This table comes from immunoSEQ multiplex PCR, and its TCRdb copy is limited to in-frame clones, with some not included. This sample's clone table lists some 140,000 clones. Sequencing was carried out using PBMCs. All receptors come from an older woman in good health and CMV-seronegative.

This chain links TRBV6-5 with TRBJ1-5; D may be TRBD1 (6 bases). The CDR3 contains 15 residues. V was clipped by 0 bases and J by 1 base, with 7 bases between them. Germline V lookup: CDR1 MNHEY, CDR2 SVGAGI. The CDR3 here is CASSYSQGSNQPQHF. CDR3 DNA sequence: TGTGCCAGCAGTTACTCGCAGGGGAGCAATCAGCCCCAGCATTTT.

The chain combines TRBV5-1 with TRBJ1-2, with TRBD1 as a possible D gene (5 bases). CDR1 SGHRS and CDR2 YFSETQ come from the germline V gene. The V and J ends lost 0 bases and 8 bases respectively, with 20 bases between them. This CDR3 has 16 residues. The CDR3 region has the DNA TGCGCCAGCAGCTTGGCGTTGCCCGAAAACACAGGAGGCTACACCTTC. Translated, it gives CASSLALPENTGGYTF.

This chain connects TRBV30 to TRBJ1-4; the D gene is possibly TRBD1 (5 bases). This CDR3 is 15 amino acids long. V was clipped by 4 bases and J by 5 bases, with 17 bases between them. The germline V gene has CDR1 GTSNPN and CDR2 SVGIG (reference sequence). This CDR3 is CAWKAGGAGNEKLFF. The CDR3 DNA reads as TGTGCCTGGAAAGCGGGGGGAGCGGGGAATGAAAAACTGTTTTTT. The full variable domain, with the rest looked up from reference TRBV30 and TRBJ1-4, is SQTIHQWPATLVQPVGSPLSLECTVEGTSNPNLYWYRQAAGRGLQLLFYSVGIGQISSEVPQNLSASRPQDRQFILSSKKLLLSDSGFYLCAWKAGGAGNEKLFFGSGTQLSVL.

The rearrangement links TRBV19 to TRBJ2-7, with 8 bases lining up with TRBD1. The CDR3 is 14 residues long. Looked up from germline, CDR1 is LNHDA and CDR2 is SQIVND (reference sequence). Trimming removed 4 bases from V and 2 bases from J; junction bases left unmatched: 4. Here the CDR3 DNA reads TGTGCCAGTAGTAAGGACAGGGCGGCCTACGAGCAGTACTTC. This translates into CASSKDRAAYEQYF.

The chain employs TRBV19 and TRBJ2-1, with D possibly matching TRBD1 (5 bases). Trimming took off 6 bases at V and 8 bases at J, with 38 bases between the two ends. Germline V gives CDR1 LNHDA, CDR2 SQIVND (reference sequence). CDR3 length: 21 residues. CDR3 sequence: CASSPSWGAGSEILGRDEQFF. CDR3 nucleotides: TGTGCCAGTAGCCCATCGTGGGGCGCCGGTTCTGAGATACTGGGTCGGGATGAGCAGTTCTTC. The complete variable domain, with remaining parts taken from reference TRBV19 and TRBJ2-1, reads DGGITQSPKYLFRKEGQNVTLSCEQNLNHDAMYWYRQDPGQGLRLIYYSQIVNDFQKGDIAEGYSVSREKKESFPLTVTSAQKNPTAFYLCASSPSWGAGSEILGRDEQFFGPGTRLTVL.

V and J are TRBV28 and TRBJ2-3; maybe TRBD2 (6 bases). The CDR3 loop spans 16 amino acids. V was pared by 10 bases and J by 1 base, with 21 bases between. Germline CDR1 is MDHEN and CDR2 is SYDVKM. CDR3 residues: CATHGDSPFRTDTQYF. The CDR3 DNA sequence: TGTGCCACCCATGGGGACTCACCCTTTCGCACAGATACGCAGTATTTT.

The V and J genes are TRBV5-1 and TRBJ2-7; a weak D match, TRBD2 (6 bases). Deletions cut 4 bases from V and 2 bases from J, with 13 bases between. CDR3 length: 14 amino acids. Germline CDR1 SGHRS, CDR2 YFSETQ. The CDR3 region is CASSPAGGTYEQYF. The CDR3 coding sequence is TGCGCCAGCAGCCCGGCCGGGGGAACCTACGAGCAGTACTTC.

The chain uses TRBV11-3 and TRBJ2-1, with a tentative D call TRBD1 (6 bases). Germline assignment: CDR1 SGHNT and CDR2 YENEEA. Trimming pared 1 base from V and 0 bases from J, leaving 7 bases between. CDR3 size: 15 residues. CDR3 protein: CASSLGGGSYNEQFF. The CDR3 region has the DNA TGTGCCAGCAGCTTAGGAGGGGGCTCCTACAATGAGCAGTTCTTC.

V is TRBV27 and J is TRBJ2-1; TRBD1 might be the D (5 bases). With 5 bases removed from V and 9 bases from J, the gap between germline ends came to 14 bases. The germline V gene has CDR1 MNHEY and CDR2 SMNVEV (reference sequence). The CDR3 has 13 amino acids. DNA for the CDR3: TGTGCCAGCAGTCCAGGGTTGGTAGGTGAGCAGTTCTTC. Its protein is CASSPGLVGEQFF.

The rearrangement uses TRBV19 and TRBJ2-5; D remains unclear. This CDR3 comprises 15 residues. V was trimmed by 5 bases and J by 3 bases, leaving 16 bases between them. CDR1 and CDR2 from the germline V gene are LNHDA and SQIVND (reference sequence). CDR3 DNA: TGTGCCAGTAGTGCCCAGCGACTTACTAAAGAGACCCAGTACTTC. Its protein is CASSAQRLTKETQYF.

The chain has TRBV6-1 and TRBJ2-7; TRBD2 aligns across 12 bases. Trimming removed 10 bases from V and 0 bases from J; junction bases left unmatched: 4. This CDR3 comprises 14 residues. Germline assignment: CDR1 MNHNS and CDR2 SASEGT. CDR3 loop: CATTGLAGSYEQYF. The CDR3 region has the DNA TGTGCCACCACGGGACTAGCGGGCTCCTACGAGCAGTACTTC.

V usage is TRBV7-9 and J usage is TRBJ1-1, with D maybe TRBD1 (5 bases). The germline gives CDR1 SEHNR, CDR2 FQNEAQ (reference sequence). V lost 1 base, J lost 1 base, and 7 bases lay in between. This CDR3 is 14 amino acids long. The CDR3 sequence: CASSLVRGNTEAFF. The CDR3 DNA reads TGTGCCAGCAGCTTAGTTAGGGGGAACACTGAAGCTTTCTTT.

The chain carries TRBV6-6 and TRBJ2-7; 13 nucleotides line up with TRBD2. This CDR3 region has 16 residues. From germline, CDR1 is MNHNY and CDR2 SVGAGI (reference sequence). The ends lost 6 bases at V and 5 bases at J; junction bases unmatched: 10. The DNA for the CDR3 is TGTGCCAGCAGGGTGGGACTAGCGGGAAGAGTTGACGAGCAGTACTTC. Its translation: CASRVGLAGRVDEQYF.

The J gene is TRBJ1-4, the V gene TRBV29-1; TRBD1 is a possible D gene (5 bases). Germline V gene lookup returns CDR1 SQVTM and CDR2 ANQGSEA. The CDR3 has 13 amino acids. V was trimmed by 1 base and J by 8 bases, leaving 11 bases between them. This CDR3 is CSVEAGLREKLFF. In nucleotides, the CDR3 is TGCAGCGTTGAAGCGGGACTCCGAGAAAAACTGTTTTTT.

Worth noting for this clone: Other DNA sequences within the sample encode an identical CDR3. This chain links TRBV6-5 with TRBJ1-2, with D possibly TRBD1 on 5 matching bases. Trimming took 0 bases from V and 3 from J, leaving 11 bases between them. From germline, CDR1 is MNHEY and CDR2 SVGAGI. CDR3 length: 15 residues. DNA for the CDR3: TGTGCCAGCAGTTACTCTGGCAGGGTGGACTATGGCTACACCTTC. This sequence encodes CASSYSGRVDYGYTF.

The V and J genes are TRBV9 and TRBJ2-1; 8 nucleotides agree with TRBD1. The CDR3 runs 15 residues. Germline V lookup: CDR1 SGDLS, CDR2 YYNGEE. With V trimmed by 0 bases and J by 2 bases, 1 base remained unmatched. The CDR3 region is CASSVAGGPYNEQFF. The CDR3 DNA sequence: TGTGCCAGCAGCGTAGCAGGGGGCCCCTACAATGAGCAGTTCTTC.

This chain connects TRBV6-5 to TRBJ1-2; 7 bases align to TRBD1. Germline V lookup: CDR1 MNHEY, CDR2 SVGAGI. The CDR3 contains 15 residues. Trimming cost V 4 bases and J 4 bases; bases outside gene matches: 9. The CDR3 coding sequence is TGTGCCAGCAGTTCGACAGGGTCTCTTGGCTATGGCTACACCTTC. Translated: CASSSTGSLGYGYTF.

The DNA of the CDR3 is TGTGCCAGCAGTTCGACGACAGGGAACCAGCCCCAGCATTTT. Amino acids: CASSSTTGNQPQHF. This rearrangement joins TRBV28 to TRBJ1-5, with 7 bases fitting TRBD1. The CDR3 is 14 amino acids. V lost 4 bases and J lost 7; bases outside the gene matches: 7. Germline CDR1 MDHEN, CDR2 SYDVKM. The full variable domain, completed using reference TRBV28 and TRBJ1-5, is DVKVTQSSRYLVKRTGEKVFLECVQDMDHENMFWYRQDPGLGLRLIYFSYDVKMKEKGDIPEGYSVSREKKERFSLILESASTNQTSMYLCASSSTTGNQPQHFGDGTRLSIL.

The V gene is TRBV5-4, the J gene TRBJ1-1, with a possible D match to TRBD1 (6 bases). CDR3 length equals 14 residues. CDR1 SGHNT and CDR2 YYREEE come from the germline V gene (reference sequence). V gave up 4 bases and J gave up 1 base, with 11 bases separating them. The CDR3 sequence is CASSQDSRNTEAFF. CDR3 in DNA: TGTGCCAGCAGCCAGGACAGTCGGAACACTGAAGCTTTCTTT. Using reference TRBV5-4 and TRBJ1-1 for the parts outside the CDR3, the full variable domain is ETGVTQSPTHLIKTRGQQVTLRCSSQSGHNTVSWYQQALGQGPQFIFQYYREEENGRGNFPPRFSGLQFPNYSSELNVNALELDDSALYLCASSQDSRNTEAFFGQGTRLTVV.

The genes are TRBV7-8 and TRBJ2-7, with 8 bases matching TRBD2. CDR1 is SGHVS and CDR2 is FQNEAQ in the germline V gene. CDR3 size: 15 residues. J was trimmed by 3 bases and V by 6 bases; bases with no gene match: 10. The CDR3 region has the DNA TGTGCCAGCAGACAAGAGCGGGGGAACTACTACGAGCAGTACTTC. Protein sequence: CASRQERGNYYEQYF.

The chain carries TRBV18 and TRBJ1-5; TRBD1 aligns across 8 bases. The V segment lost 2 bases and the J segment 6 bases; nucleotides outside the gene matches: 6. CDR1 and CDR2 from the germline V gene are KGHSH and LQKENI. The CDR3 extends over 15 amino acids. CDR3 sequence: CASSPFDRGGQPQHF. CDR3 DNA: TGTGCCAGCTCACCATTTGACAGGGGAGGTCAGCCCCAGCATTTT.

The J gene is TRBJ2-4, the V gene TRBV28; 11 bases are shared with TRBD1. The CDR3 contains 15 residues. Germline V gives CDR1 MDHEN, CDR2 SYDVKM. With 8 bases clipped from V and 3 bases from J, the junction kept 6 bases outside the gene matches. CDR3 sequence: CASHDGTGGKNIQYF. Here the CDR3 DNA reads TGTGCCAGCCACGACGGGACAGGGGGCAAAAACATTCAGTACTTC.

V and J are TRBV5-6 and TRBJ1-1; 9 nucleotides match TRBD1. V lost 4 bases and J lost 0; bases outside the gene matches: 13. CDR1 and CDR2 (germline): SGHDT, YYEEEE. The CDR3 has 18 amino acids. The CDR3 nucleotides are TGTGCCAGCAGCAAACGGGACAGGGTTTATCCCGTGAACACTGAAGCTTTCTTT. Its translation is CASSKRDRVYPVNTEAFF.

The chain carries TRBV7-6 and TRBJ1-1; D remains unclear. Per germline, CDR1 SGHVS and CDR2 FNYEAQ. This CDR3 has 14 amino acids. Trimming stripped 5 bases from V and 1 base from J, with 11 bases between. CDR3: CASSRRQENTEAFF. CDR3 DNA: TGTGCCAGCAGCCGGCGGCAAGAGAACACTGAAGCTTTCTTT.

The CDR3 nucleotides are TGTGCCAGCAGCATGATAAGGGGCAGTGGCTACACCTTC. Translating gives CASSMIRGSGYTF. The rearrangement joins TRBV28 to TRBJ1-2; a possible D gene is TRBD1 (5 bases). The CDR3 totals 13 residues. V was pared by 6 bases and J by 7 bases, with 15 bases between. Germline loops: CDR1 MDHEN, CDR2 SYDVKM.